Here is one TCR beta chain with its context. Its target is not known. The sample is drawn from a study of T cell repertoires in cytomegalovirus infection. Study outcomes and limitations: Dominant in the ex vivo response were TCR beta clonotypes restricted by HLA-C and specific for CMV.

From the reads, TCRdb called clonotypes with MiXCR, one entry per CDR3 protein. The sample includes about 180,000 distinct CDR3 sequences, around 14% seen only once; the top ten take roughly 30%. From germline, CDR1 is LNHDA and CDR2 SQIVND (reference sequence). The ends were cut back, 11 bases at V and 0 bases at J, with 8 bases in the middle. The CDR3 runs 12 residues. The receptor's source is a human donor in good health (CMV status not recorded). Some clones in this sample may be carry-over from other donors' samples. The source material was PBMCs. The J gene is TRBJ2-4, the V gene TRBV19; no firm D call. The CDR3 DNA is TGTGCCGTCGAGGTAGCCAAAAACATTCAGTACTTC. Translating it yields CAVEVAKNIQYF.